In this sample, the clone carrying this TCR beta chain is medium-sized. Its specificity is unknown. This entry comes from a study of spatial heterogeneity in lung cancer. General study results and limits: For expanded intratumoral alpha and beta TCRs, counts tracked tumor mutation counts.

TCRdb recomputed calls from the 5' RACE reads with MiXCR, one row per CDR3 protein. This sample has roughly 5,300 distinct CDR3 sequences, with around 7.7% found just once. The CDR3 spans 15 residues. Per the germline V gene, CDR1 is LGHDT and CDR2 is YNNKEL (reference sequence). J lost 2 bases, V lost 4 bases, and 7 bases had no gene match. Time point: sample taken at primary tumor resection. The chain recombines TRBV3-1 with TRBJ2-7, with TRBD1 identical over 8 bases. The origin of this receptor is a female donor with early-stage non-small cell lung cancer. Sequenced here: lung tumor tissue, sampled at surgery. The CDR3 here is CASSPGQGVTYEQYF. The CDR3 DNA is TGTGCCAGCAGCCCCGGACAGGGCGTTACCTACGAGCAGTACTTC.